A selection of T cell receptor beta chains follows, all from one sample in a study of cytomegalovirus exposure and HLA in healthy donors. Sequencing used immunoSEQ multiplex PCR; TCRdb keeps in-frame clones, though not all of them. Of approximately 150,000 clones in the sample, around 78% were seen once. Sequencing was performed on PBMCs. The receptors here all came from a woman aged 18-29 years in good health and CMV-seronegative. CDR3s include the opening cysteine and the closing phenylalanine or tryptophan. A D gene is named only where the DNA matches it firmly. Clone size is shown for a subset of rows, as once, few, many or a class of expanded clone.

clone_size	j_call	v_call	d_call	cdr3_aa	cdr3_nt
.	TRBJ1-1	TRBV7-2	.	CASSRTGPQNTEAFF	TGTGCCAGCAGTAGAACAGGACCTCAGAACACTGAAGCTTTCTTT
.	TRBJ2-6	TRBV28	.	CASSSTGSGANVLTF	TGTGCCAGCAGTTCAACAGGCTCTGGGGCCAACGTCCTGACTTTC
.	TRBJ1-4	TRBV9	.	CASSVSATNEKLFF	TGTGCCAGCAGCGTGTCTGCAACTAATGAAAAACTGTTTTTT
.	TRBJ2-1	TRBV5-1	TRBD1	CASSSMDRGNEQFF	TGCGCCAGCAGCTCGATGGACAGGGGGAATGAGCAGTTCTTC
few	TRBJ2-1	TRBV30	TRBD2	CAWILAGGAYNEQFF	TGTGCCTGGATTCTAGCGGGAGGGGCCTACAATGAGCAGTTCTTC
.	TRBJ1-1	TRBV2	TRBD1	CASSGQGSTEAFF	TGTGCCAGCAGTGGACAGGGAAGCACTGAAGCTTTCTTT
once	TRBJ2-1	TRBV21-1	.	CASSIRKYGEQFF	TGTGCCAGCAGCATCAGAAAGTACGGGGAGCAGTTCTTC
once	TRBJ2-3	TRBV27	.	CASSIRGTTDTQYF	TGTGCCAGCAGTATCCGGGGGACCACAGATACGCAGTATTTT
.	TRBJ2-7	TRBV29-1	.	CSVEGPGTLYEQYF	TGCAGCGTTGAGGGCCCCGGGACACTATACGAGCAGTACTTC
.	TRBJ1-1	TRBV15	.	CATSRDQGLAFF	TGTGCCACCAGCAGAGATCAGGGATTAGCTTTCTTT
.	TRBJ1-6	TRBV27	TRBD1	CASKTGAKNSPLHF	TGTGCCAGTAAGACAGGGGCGAAGAATTCACCCCTCCACTTT
.	TRBJ2-7	TRBV5-1	.	CASANQGHYEQYF	TGCGCCAGCGCGAATCAGGGCCATTACGAGCAGTACTTC
.	TRBJ1-4	TRBV7-9	TRBD1	CASSLKWDSNEKLFF	TGTGCCAGCAGCTTAAAATGGGACAGTAATGAAAAACTGTTTTTT
.	TRBJ2-3	TRBV7-9	TRBD1	CASSFGTGVTDTQYF	TGTGCCAGCAGCTTCGGGACAGGGGTCACAGATACGCAGTATTTT
.	TRBJ2-2	TRBV4-1	TRBD1	CASSPNNLGQGKDTGELFF	TGCGCCAGCAGCCCTAATAACCTCGGACAGGGGAAAGACACCGGGGAGCTGTTTTTT
.	TRBJ1-1	TRBV7-3	.	CASSQTVNTEAFF	TGTGCCAGCAGCCAAACAGTCAACACTGAAGCTTTCTTT
.	TRBJ1-3	TRBV7-2	.	CASSPRGYSGNTIYF	TGTGCCAGCAGCCCTCGGGGTTACTCTGGAAACACCATATATTTT
few	TRBJ2-3	TRBV28	TRBD1	CASRDRARDTDTQYF	TGTGCCAGCAGGGACAGGGCTAGGGACACAGATACGCAGTATTTT
.	TRBJ1-3	TRBV6-6	.	CASNPQGTNTIYF	TGTGCCAGCAACCCACAGGGTACAAACACCATATATTTT
.	TRBJ1-2	TRBV27	TRBD1	CATKGTGGFYGYTF	TGTGCCACCAAGGGGACAGGGGGCTTCTATGGCTACACCTTC
.	TRBJ2-1	TRBV5-1	.	CASPARCTGLSSYNEQFF	TGCGCCAGCCCCGCTAGGTGCACGGGACTCAGCTCCTACAATGAGCAGTTCTTC
.	TRBJ2-3	TRBV27	TRBD2	CACKWSGRVQDTQYF	TGTGCCTGCAAATGGAGCGGGAGGGTACAGGATACGCAGTATTTT
.	TRBJ1-2	TRBV2	.	CASSLFGTTNYGYTF	TGTGCCAGCAGCCTCTTCGGGACTACTAACTATGGCTACACCTTC
.	TRBJ1-4	TRBV28	TRBD1	CASSFQTGGTNEKLFF	TGTGCCAGCAGTTTCCAGACAGGGGGTACCAATGAAAAACTGTTTTTT
.	TRBJ2-5	TRBV7-2	.	CASSLGRETQYF	TGTGCCAGCAGCTTAGGGAGGGAGACCCAGTACTTC
few	TRBJ1-4	TRBV2	.	CASSEGGANEKLFF	TGTGCCAGCAGTGAGGGAGGGGCTAATGAAAAACTGTTTTTT
.	TRBJ1-2	TRBV9	TRBD1	CASSVVGTGSYGYTF	TGTGCCAGCAGCGTAGTAGGGACAGGGAGTTATGGCTACACCTTC
.	TRBJ1-2	TRBV5-5	.	CASSLAPGDYGYTF	TGTGCCAGCAGCTTGGCCCCAGGGGACTATGGCTACACCTTC
.	TRBJ1-2	TRBV28	TRBD1	CASRSDRDYGYTF	TGTGCCAGCAGATCGGACAGGGACTATGGCTACACCTTC
.	TRBJ1-2	TRBV29-1	TRBD1	CSVTVTGDGYTF	TGCAGCGTTACTGTGACAGGGGACGGCTACACCTTC
.	TRBJ1-1	TRBV4-1	.	CASSYSTNTEAFF	TGCGCCAGCAGCTATAGTACCAACACTGAAGCTTTCTTT